The 6 T cell receptor beta chains reported below all come from one sample, sequenced in a study of T cell responses to AZD1222 COVID-19 vaccine. Sequencing used immunoSEQ multiplex PCR; TCRdb keeps in-frame clones, though not all of them. The profile shows 120,000 to 150,000 clones, roughly 90% of them singletons. Material: peripheral blood, obtained on day 0 of AZD1222 vaccination. All receptors come from an adult in good health.

The rearrangement joins TRBV6-4 to TRBJ2-6; D is perhaps TRBD2 (5 bases). The CDR3 runs to 15 residues. Trimming stripped 0 bases from V and 4 bases from J, with 7 bases between. Germline V lookup: CDR1 MRHNA, CDR2 SNTAGT. CDR3 loop: CASSDSGEGANVLTF. The CDR3 bases are TGTGCCAGCAGTGACTCCGGGGAAGGGGCCAACGTCCTGACTTTC.

This sequence joins TRBV3-1 (or the pseudogene TRBV3-2) and TRBJ2-3; no clear D gene. The V gene lost 0 bases and the J gene lost 5 bases, with 9 bases spanning the gap. Germline V lookup: CDR1 LGHDT, CDR2 YNNKEL (reference sequence). The CDR3 loop spans 14 amino acids. CDR3 residues: CASSQDSYQDTQYF. The DNA for the CDR3 is TGTGCCAGCAGCCAAGATTCGTACCAAGATACGCAGTATTTT.

The CDR3 DNA reads as TGTGCCAGCAGCCAAGTTTGGGAGATCTACGAGCAGTACTTC. Translated: CASSQVWEIYEQYF. The V gene is TRBV14, the J gene TRBJ2-7, with D possibly TRBD2 on 5 matching bases. The CDR3 is 14 amino acids. The V end lost 1 base, the J end lost 3 bases, and 10 bases lay between the germline ends. Germline lookup yields CDR1 SGHDN and CDR2 FVKESK.

V and J are TRBV18 and TRBJ2-2; no clear D gene. Germline CDR1 and CDR2: KGHSH and LQKENI. V was shortened by 4 bases and J by 0 bases, with 6 bases between the two germline ends. This CDR3 has 14 amino acids. DNA of the CDR3: TGTGCCAGCTCACTTCCACCGAACACCGGGGAGCTGTTTTTT. Its protein product is CASSLPPNTGELFF.

V gene TRBV28 combines with J gene TRBJ2-3, with D tentatively TRBD2 (6 bases). Trimming removed 4 bases at V and 5 bases at J, with 16 bases between. Germline loops: CDR1 MDHEN, CDR2 SYDVKM. The CDR3 is 15 amino acids. DNA of the CDR3: TGTGCCAGCAGTTCGCTAGCGACCGGGGAAGATACGCAGTATTTT. It specifies CASSSLATGEDTQYF.

This clone showed up just once. The gene calls are TRBV18 and TRBJ2-7; 8 bases fit TRBD2. The CDR3 is 15 residues long. Germline CDR1 KGHSH, CDR2 LQKENI. J lost 6 bases, V lost 3 bases, and 10 bases had no gene match. The CDR3 spells CASSPTGGSRGEQYF. Written as DNA, the CDR3 is TGTGCCAGCTCACCCACGGGAGGGAGCCGAGGCGAGCAGTACTTC.